The present T cell receptor beta chain was sequenced within a study of cytomegalovirus exposure and HLA in healthy donors. The CDR3 covers 15 residues. The V gene lost 4 bases and the J gene lost 2 bases, with 13 bases spanning the gap. The germline CDR1 and CDR2 sequences are SGHNT and YYREEE (reference sequence). Primers included in the PCR were 60 Vbeta and 13 Jbeta primers. The data were produced by immunoSEQ multiplex PCR, yet TCRdb's version contains in-frame clones alone and is incomplete. Here the sample spans 120,000 to 150,000 clones, about 64% being singletons. The receptor was isolated from a man between 60 and 75 years old in good health and CMV-seronegative. The sequencing input was PBMCs. The chain joins TRBV5-4 to TRBJ2-1; weak D call: TRBD2 (6 bases). The CDR3 DNA follows: TGTGCCAGCAGCCCCGTAAGGGAGGCCTACAATGAGCAGTTCTTC. It translates to CASSPVREAYNEQFF.